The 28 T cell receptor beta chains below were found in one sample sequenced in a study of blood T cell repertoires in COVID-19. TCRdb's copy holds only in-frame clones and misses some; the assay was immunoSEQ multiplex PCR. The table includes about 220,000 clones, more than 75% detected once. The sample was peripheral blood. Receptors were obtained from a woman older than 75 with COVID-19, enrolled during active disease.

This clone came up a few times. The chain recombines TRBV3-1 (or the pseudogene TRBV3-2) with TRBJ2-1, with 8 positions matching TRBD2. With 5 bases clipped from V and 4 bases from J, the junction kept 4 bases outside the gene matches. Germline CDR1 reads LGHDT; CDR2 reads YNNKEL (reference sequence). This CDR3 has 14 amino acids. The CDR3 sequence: CASSTGGPYNEQFF. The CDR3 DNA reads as TGTGCCAGCAGCACGGGGGGGCCGTACAATGAGCAGTTCTTC.

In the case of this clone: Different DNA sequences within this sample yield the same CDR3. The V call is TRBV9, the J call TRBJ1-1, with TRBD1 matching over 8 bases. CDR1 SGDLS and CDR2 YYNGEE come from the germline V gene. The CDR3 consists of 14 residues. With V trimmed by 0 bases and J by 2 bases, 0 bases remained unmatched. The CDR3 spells CASSVAGGNTEAFF. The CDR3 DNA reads TGTGCCAGCAGCGTAGCAGGGGGCAACACTGAAGCTTTCTTT.

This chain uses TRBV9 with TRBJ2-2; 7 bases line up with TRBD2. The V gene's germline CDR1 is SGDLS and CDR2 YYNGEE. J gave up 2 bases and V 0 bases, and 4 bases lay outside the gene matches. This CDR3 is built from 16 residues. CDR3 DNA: TGTGCCAGCAGCGTAGATGGCGGGGGAAACACCGGGGAGCTGTTTTTT. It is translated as CASSVDGGGNTGELFF.

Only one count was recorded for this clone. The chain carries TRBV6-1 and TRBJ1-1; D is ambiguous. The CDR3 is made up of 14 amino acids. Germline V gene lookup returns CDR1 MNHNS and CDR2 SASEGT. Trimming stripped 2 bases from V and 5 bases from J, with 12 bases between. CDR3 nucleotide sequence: TGTGCCAGCAGTGAACGACAAGTAGGTACTGAAGCTTTCTTT. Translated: CASSERQVGTEAFF.

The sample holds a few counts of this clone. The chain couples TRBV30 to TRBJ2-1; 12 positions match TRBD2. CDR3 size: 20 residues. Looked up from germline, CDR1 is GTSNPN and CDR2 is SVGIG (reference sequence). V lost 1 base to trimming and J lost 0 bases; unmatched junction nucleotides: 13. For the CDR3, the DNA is TGTGCCTGGAGTGATACAAGATCGACTAGCGGGGGTAGCTCCTACAATGAGCAGTTCTTC. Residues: CAWSDTRSTSGGSSYNEQFF. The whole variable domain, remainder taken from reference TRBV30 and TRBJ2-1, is SQTIHQWPATLVQPVGSPLSLECTVEGTSNPNLYWYRQAAGRGLQLLFYSVGIGQISSEVPQNLSASRPQDRQFILSSKKLLLSDSGFYLCAWSDTRSTSGGSSYNEQFFGPGTRLTVL.

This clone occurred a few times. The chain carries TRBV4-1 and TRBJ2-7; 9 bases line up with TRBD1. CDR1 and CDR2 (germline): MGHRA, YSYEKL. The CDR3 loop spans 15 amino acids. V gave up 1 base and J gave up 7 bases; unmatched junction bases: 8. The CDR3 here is CASSQGGTGRGEQYF. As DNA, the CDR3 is TGCGCCAGCAGCCAAGGGGGGACAGGGCGGGGGGAGCAGTACTTC.

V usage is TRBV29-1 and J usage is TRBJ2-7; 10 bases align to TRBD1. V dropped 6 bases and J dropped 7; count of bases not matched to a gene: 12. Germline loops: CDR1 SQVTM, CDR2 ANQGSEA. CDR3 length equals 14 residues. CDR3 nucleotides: TGCAGCGTGCGACCTTCGGGACAGGGGAGGGAGCAGTACTTC. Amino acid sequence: CSVRPSGQGREQYF.

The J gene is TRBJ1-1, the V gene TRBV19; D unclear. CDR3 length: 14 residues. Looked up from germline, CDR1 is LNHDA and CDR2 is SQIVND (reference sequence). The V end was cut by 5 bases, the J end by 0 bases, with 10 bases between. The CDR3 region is CASSSQSMNTEAFF. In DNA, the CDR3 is TGTGCCAGTAGTTCACAGTCGATGAACACTGAAGCTTTCTTT.

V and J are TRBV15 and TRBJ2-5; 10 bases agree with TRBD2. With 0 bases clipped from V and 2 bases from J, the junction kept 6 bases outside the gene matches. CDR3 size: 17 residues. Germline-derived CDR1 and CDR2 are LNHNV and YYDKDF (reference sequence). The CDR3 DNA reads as TGTGCCACCAGCAGAGATAAGCGGGGGGGCTATCAAGAGACCCAGTACTTC. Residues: CATSRDKRGGYQETQYF.

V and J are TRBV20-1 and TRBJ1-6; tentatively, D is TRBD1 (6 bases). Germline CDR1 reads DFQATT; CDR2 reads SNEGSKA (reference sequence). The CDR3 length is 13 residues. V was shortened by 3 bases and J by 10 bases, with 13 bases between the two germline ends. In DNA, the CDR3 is TGCAGTGCTAGTGGGACACCGAAGTCACCCCTCCACTTT. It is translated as CSASGTPKSPLHF.

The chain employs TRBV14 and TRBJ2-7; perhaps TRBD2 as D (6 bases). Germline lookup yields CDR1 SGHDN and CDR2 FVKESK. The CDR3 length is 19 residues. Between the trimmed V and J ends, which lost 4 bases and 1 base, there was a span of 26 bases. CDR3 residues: CASSLGRATGPGVSYEQYF. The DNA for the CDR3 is TGTGCCAGCAGCCTCGGGAGAGCGACGGGACCGGGCGTTTCCTACGAGCAGTACTTC.

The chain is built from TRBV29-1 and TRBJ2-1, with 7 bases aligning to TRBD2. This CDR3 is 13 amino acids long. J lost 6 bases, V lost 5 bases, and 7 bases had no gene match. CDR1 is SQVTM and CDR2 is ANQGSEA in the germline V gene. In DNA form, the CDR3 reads TGCAGCGTTTCCCCGGGACTAATCAATGAGCAGTTCTTC. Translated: CSVSPGLINEQFF.

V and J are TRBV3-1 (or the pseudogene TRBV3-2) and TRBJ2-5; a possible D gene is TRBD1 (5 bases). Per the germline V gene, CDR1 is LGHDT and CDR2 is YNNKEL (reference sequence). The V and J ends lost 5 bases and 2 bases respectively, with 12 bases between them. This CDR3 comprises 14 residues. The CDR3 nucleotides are TGTGCCAGCAGCTTCAGGGCTACTCAAGAGACCCAGTACTTC. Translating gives CASSFRATQETQYF.

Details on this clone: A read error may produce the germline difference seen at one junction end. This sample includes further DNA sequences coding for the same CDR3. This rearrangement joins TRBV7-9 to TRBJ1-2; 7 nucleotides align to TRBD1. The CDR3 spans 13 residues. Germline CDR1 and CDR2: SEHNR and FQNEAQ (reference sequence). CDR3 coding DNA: TGCGCCAGCAGCGCTCAGGGGGGCTATGGCTACACCTTC. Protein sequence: CASSAQGGYGYTF. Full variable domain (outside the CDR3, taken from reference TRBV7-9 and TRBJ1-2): DTGVSQNPRHKITKRGQNVTFRCDPISEHNRLYWYRQTLGQGPEFLTYFQNEAQLEKSRLLSDRFSAERPKGSFSTLEIQRTEQGDSAMYLCASSAQGGYGYTFGSGTRLTVV.

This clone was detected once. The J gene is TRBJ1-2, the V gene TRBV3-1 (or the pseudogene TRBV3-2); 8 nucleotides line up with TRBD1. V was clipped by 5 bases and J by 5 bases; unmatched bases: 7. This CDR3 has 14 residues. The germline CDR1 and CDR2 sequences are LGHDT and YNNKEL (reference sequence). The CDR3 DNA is TGTGCCAGCAGCACCGAGACAGGGGTATATGGCTACACCTTC. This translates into CASSTETGVYGYTF.

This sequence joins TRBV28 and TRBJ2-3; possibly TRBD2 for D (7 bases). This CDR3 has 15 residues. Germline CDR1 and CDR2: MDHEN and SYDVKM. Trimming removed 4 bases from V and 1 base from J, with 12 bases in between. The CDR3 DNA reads TGTGCCAGCAGTTGGGGGGGCGAGGGCACAGATACGCAGTATTTT. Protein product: CASSWGGEGTDTQYF.

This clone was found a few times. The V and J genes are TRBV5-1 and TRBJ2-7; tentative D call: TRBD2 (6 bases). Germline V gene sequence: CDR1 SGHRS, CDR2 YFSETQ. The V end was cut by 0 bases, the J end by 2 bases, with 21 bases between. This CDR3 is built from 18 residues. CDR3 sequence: CASSLGGNSERVPYEQYF. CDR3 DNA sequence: TGCGCCAGCAGCTTGGGAGGAAACAGTGAGCGGGTTCCCTACGAGCAGTACTTC.

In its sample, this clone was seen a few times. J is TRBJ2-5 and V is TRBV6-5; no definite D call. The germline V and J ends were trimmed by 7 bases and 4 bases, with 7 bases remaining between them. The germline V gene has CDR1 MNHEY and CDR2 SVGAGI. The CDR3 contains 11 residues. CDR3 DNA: TGTGCCAGCACCTGGGCAGAGACCCAGTACTTC. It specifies CASTWAETQYF.

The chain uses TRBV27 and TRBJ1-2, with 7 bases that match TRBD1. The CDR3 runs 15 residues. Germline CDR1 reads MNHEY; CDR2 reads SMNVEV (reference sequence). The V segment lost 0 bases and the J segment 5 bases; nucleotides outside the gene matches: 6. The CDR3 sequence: CASSLSFGQEYGYTF. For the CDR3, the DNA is TGTGCCAGCAGTTTATCCTTCGGACAGGAGTATGGCTACACCTTC.

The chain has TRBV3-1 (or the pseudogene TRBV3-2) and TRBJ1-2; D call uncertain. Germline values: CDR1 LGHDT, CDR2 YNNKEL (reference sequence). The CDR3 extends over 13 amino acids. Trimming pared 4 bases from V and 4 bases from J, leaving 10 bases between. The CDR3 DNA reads TGTGCCAGCAGCCGCGAGGGCGGCTATGGCTACACCTTC. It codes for CASSREGGYGYTF.

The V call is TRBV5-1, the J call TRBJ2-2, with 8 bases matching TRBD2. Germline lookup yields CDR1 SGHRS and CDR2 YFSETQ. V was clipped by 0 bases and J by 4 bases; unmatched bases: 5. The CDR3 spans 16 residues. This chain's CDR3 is CASSLATSGPTGELFF. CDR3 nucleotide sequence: TGCGCCAGCAGCTTGGCCACTAGCGGCCCCACCGGGGAGCTGTTTTTT.

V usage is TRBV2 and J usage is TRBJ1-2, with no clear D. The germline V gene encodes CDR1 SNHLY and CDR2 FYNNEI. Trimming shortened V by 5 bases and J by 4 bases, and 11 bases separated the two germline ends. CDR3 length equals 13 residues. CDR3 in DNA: TGTGCCAGCAGTTTTATAGACTCCTATGGCTACACCTTC. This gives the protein CASSFIDSYGYTF.

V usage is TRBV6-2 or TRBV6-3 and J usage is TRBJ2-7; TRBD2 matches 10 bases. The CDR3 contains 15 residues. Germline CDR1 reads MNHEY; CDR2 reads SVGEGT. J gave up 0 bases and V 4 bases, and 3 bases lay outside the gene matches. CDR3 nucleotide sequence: TGTGCCAGCAGTTCCTCTAGCGGGGGCTCCTACGAGCAGTACTTC. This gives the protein CASSSSSGGSYEQYF.

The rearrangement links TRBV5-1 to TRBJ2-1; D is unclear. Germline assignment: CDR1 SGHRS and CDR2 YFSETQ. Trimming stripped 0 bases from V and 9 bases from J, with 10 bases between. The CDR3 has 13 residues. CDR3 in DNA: TGCGCCAGCAGCTTGGATCTAGGTAGTGAGCAGTTCTTC. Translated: CASSLDLGSEQFF.

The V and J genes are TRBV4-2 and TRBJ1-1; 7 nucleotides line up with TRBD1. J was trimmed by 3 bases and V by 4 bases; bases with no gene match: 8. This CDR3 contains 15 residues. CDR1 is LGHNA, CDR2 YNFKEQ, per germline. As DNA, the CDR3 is TGTGCCAGCAGCCCTGCGGGGCAGGGGGACACTGAAGCTTTCTTT. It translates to CASSPAGQGDTEAFF.

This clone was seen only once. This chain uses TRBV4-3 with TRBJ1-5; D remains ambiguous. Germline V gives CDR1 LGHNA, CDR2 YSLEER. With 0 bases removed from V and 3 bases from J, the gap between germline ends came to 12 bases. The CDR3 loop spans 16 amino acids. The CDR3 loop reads CASSQDLVRLNQPQHF. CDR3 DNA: TGCGCCAGCAGCCAAGATTTGGTGAGACTCAATCAGCCCCAGCATTTT.

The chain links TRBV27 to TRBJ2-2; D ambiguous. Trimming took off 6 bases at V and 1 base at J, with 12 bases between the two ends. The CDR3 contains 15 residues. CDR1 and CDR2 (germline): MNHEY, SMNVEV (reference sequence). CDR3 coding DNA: TGTGCCAGCAGGGTAGAGGCACAGAACACCGGGGAGCTGTTTTTT. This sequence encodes CASRVEAQNTGELFF.

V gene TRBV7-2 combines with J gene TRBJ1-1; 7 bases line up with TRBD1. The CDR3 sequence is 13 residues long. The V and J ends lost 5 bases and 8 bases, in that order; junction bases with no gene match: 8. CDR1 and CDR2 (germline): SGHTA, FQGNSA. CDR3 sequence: CASSIGQVGEAFF. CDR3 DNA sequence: TGTGCCAGCAGCATAGGACAGGTGGGAGAAGCTTTCTTT.